By frequency in the sample, the clone carrying this T cell receptor beta chain is medium-sized. The antigen is not known. These data come from a study of spatial heterogeneity in lung cancer. Overall study findings and caveats: Ubiquitous expanded tumor TCRs showed up in blood more at resection than follow-up.

TCR cDNA molecules were tagged individually, and each one carried a unique molecular identifier. TCRdb re-analysed the 5' RACE reads in MiXCR, keeping a single row per CDR3 protein. This sample has under 14,000 distinct CDR3 sequences, with over 6% found just once. The time point here: sample taken at primary tumor resection. CDR1 and CDR2 from the germline V gene are SGHRS and YFSETQ. The V gene lost 6 bases and the J gene lost 7 bases, with 8 bases spanning the gap. This CDR3 has 11 residues. The J gene is TRBJ1-5, the V gene TRBV5-1; no definite D call. The receptor was isolated from a male donor with early-stage non-small cell lung cancer. Sample: PBMCs, taken at surgery. The CDR3 bases are TGCGCCAGCATTCGAGGGCAGCCCCAGCATTTT. This encodes CASIRGQPQHF.